This is a list of T cell receptor beta chains from one sample in a study of control samples from healthy donors and cancer patients. The protocol was immunoSEQ multiplex PCR, while the TCRdb copy is restricted to in-frame clones and leaves out a portion. This table holds 130,000 to 150,000 clones, about 89% found once. Material: blood. Receptor source: a man aged 30-40 years in good health. Both conserved end residues are part of each CDR3. The order of the fields is V gene, D gene, J gene, clone size, CDR3 length, CDR3 DNA, CDR3 protein. The D gene is left open where the match is weak. A clone size is listed for some rows: how often the clone was seen (once, few, many), or a class if it is expanded.

v_gene: TRBV6-5
d_gene: -
j_gene: TRBJ1-5
abundance: -
len: 10
CDR3nt: TGTGCCAGCAGCTTAAAGCCCCAGCATTTT
CDR3aa: CASSLKPQHF

v_gene: TRBV10-1
d_gene: TRBD1
j_gene: TRBJ1-1
abundance: -
len: 15
CDR3nt: TGCGCCAGCACTGCGGGACAGAACAAGAACACTGAAGCTTTCTTT
CDR3aa: CASTAGQNKNTEAFF

v_gene: TRBV7-3
d_gene: -
j_gene: TRBJ2-1
abundance: -
len: 15
CDR3nt: TGTGCCAGCAGCCTGAATGGGGCCATCTACAATGAGCAGTTCTTC
CDR3aa: CASSLNGAIYNEQFF

v_gene: TRBV18
d_gene: -
j_gene: TRBJ2-7
abundance: -
len: 11
CDR3nt: TGTGCCAGCTCCCTCTCCTACGAGCAGTACTTC
CDR3aa: CASSLSYEQYF

v_gene: TRBV6-6
d_gene: -
j_gene: TRBJ1-1
abundance: -
len: 11
CDR3nt: TGTGCCAGTAAACTGGACACTGAAGCTTTCTTT
CDR3aa: CASKLDTEAFF

v_gene: TRBV4-1
d_gene: -
j_gene: TRBJ2-7
abundance: once
len: 14
CDR3nt: TGCGCCAGCAGCCAAGATACCCTCTATTACGAGCAGTACTTC
CDR3aa: CASSQDTLYYEQYF

v_gene: TRBV5-1
d_gene: TRBD1
j_gene: TRBJ1-3
abundance: -
len: 16
CDR3nt: TGCGCCAGCAGCAATCCTCAGGGGGTCTCTGGAAACACCATATATTTT
CDR3aa: CASSNPQGVSGNTIYF

v_gene: TRBV7-9
d_gene: TRBD1
j_gene: TRBJ2-1
abundance: -
len: 13
CDR3nt: TGTGCCAGCAGCCGGACAGGGTACAATGAGCAGTTCTTC
CDR3aa: CASSRTGYNEQFF

v_gene: TRBV4-3
d_gene: -
j_gene: TRBJ1-6
abundance: -
len: 14
CDR3nt: TGCGCCAGCAGCCAAGAAGGGCGTGGTTCACCCCTCCACTTT
CDR3aa: CASSQEGRGSPLHF

v_gene: TRBV5-6
d_gene: -
j_gene: TRBJ1-4
abundance: -
len: 15
CDR3nt: TGTGCCAGCACCAACTACAGGAACACTAATGAAAAACTGTTTTTT
CDR3aa: CASTNYRNTNEKLFF